These T cell receptor beta chains were read from a single sample in a study of blood T cell repertoires in COVID-19. Libraries were prepared by immunoSEQ multiplex PCR; TCRdb keeps only in-frame clonotypes and omits some of them. The table includes a few hundred thousand clones, about 87% detected once. Sequencing was performed on peripheral blood. The receptors stem from a man aged 60-69 years who had recovered from COVID-19. The CDR3 runs from the conserved cysteine through the conserved F or W. The D gene is left open where the match is weak. The size of a clone is reported for some rows only, either as once, few or many, or as a class for expanded clones.

j_call: TRBJ1-6; cdr3_length: 12; clone_size: .; d_call: TRBD1; v_call: TRBV5-1; cdr3_aa: CASSSTGGPLHF; cdr3_nt: TGCGCCAGCAGCTCGACAGGGGGGCCCCTCCACTTT
j_call: TRBJ2-2; cdr3_length: 17; clone_size: .; d_call: TRBD2; v_call: TRBV2; cdr3_aa: CASSVGLAGQNTGELFF; cdr3_nt: TGTGCCAGCAGTGTGGGACTAGCGGGACAGAACACCGGGGAGCTGTTTTTT
j_call: TRBJ2-1; cdr3_length: 14; clone_size: .; d_call: TRBD2; v_call: TRBV7-6; cdr3_aa: CASSSVAGYNEQFF; cdr3_nt: TGTGCCAGCAGCTCCGTAGCGGGATACAATGAGCAGTTCTTC
j_call: TRBJ2-3; cdr3_length: 15; clone_size: .; d_call: TRBD2; v_call: TRBV25-1; cdr3_aa: CASSPLAGTTDTQYF; cdr3_nt: TGTGCCAGCAGCCCCCTAGCGGGGACAACAGATACGCAGTATTTT
j_call: TRBJ1-1; cdr3_length: 13; clone_size: .; d_call: .; v_call: TRBV6-5; cdr3_aa: CASRIQGNTEAFF; cdr3_nt: TGTGCCAGCAGGATACAGGGGAACACTGAAGCTTTCTTT
j_call: TRBJ2-7; cdr3_length: 15; clone_size: .; d_call: .; v_call: TRBV6-6; cdr3_aa: CASSFGQNLNYEQYF; cdr3_nt: TGTGCCAGCAGTTTCGGACAAAACCTTAACTACGAGCAGTACTTC
j_call: TRBJ2-1; cdr3_length: 18; clone_size: .; d_call: TRBD2; v_call: TRBV6-6; cdr3_aa: CASSPPRGVSGRGNEQFF; cdr3_nt: TGTGCCAGCAGTCCCCCCAGGGGCGTTAGCGGGAGGGGGAATGAGCAGTTCTTC
j_call: TRBJ2-1; cdr3_length: 12; clone_size: .; d_call: .; v_call: TRBV3-1/TRBV3-2; cdr3_aa: CASSQGPNEQFF; cdr3_nt: TGTGCCAGCAGCCAGGGGCCAAATGAGCAGTTCTTC
j_call: TRBJ2-7; cdr3_length: 14; clone_size: .; d_call: TRBD1; v_call: TRBV30; cdr3_aa: CAWNGQGVAYEQYF; cdr3_nt: TGTGCCTGGAACGGACAGGGGGTCGCCTACGAGCAGTACTTC
j_call: TRBJ1-2; cdr3_length: 14; clone_size: .; d_call: .; v_call: TRBV2; cdr3_aa: CASRAVGLSYGYTF; cdr3_nt: TGTGCCAGCAGGGCCGTCGGGTTAAGCTATGGCTACACCTTC
j_call: TRBJ2-2; cdr3_length: 13; clone_size: once; d_call: .; v_call: TRBV18; cdr3_aa: CASSRSTMGELFF; cdr3_nt: TGTGCCAGCTCTCGGTCAACTATGGGGGAGCTGTTTTTT
j_call: TRBJ1-2; cdr3_length: 16; clone_size: .; d_call: TRBD1; v_call: TRBV29-1; cdr3_aa: CSVAARDRSPNYGYTF; cdr3_nt: TGCAGCGTTGCGGCCCGGGACAGGTCACCTAACTATGGCTACACCTTC
j_call: TRBJ2-3; cdr3_length: 16; clone_size: .; d_call: TRBD2; v_call: TRBV14; cdr3_aa: CASSQSLAGLTDTQYF; cdr3_nt: TGTGCCAGCAGCCAATCACTAGCGGGACTCACAGATACGCAGTATTTT
j_call: TRBJ2-7; cdr3_length: 15; clone_size: .; d_call: TRBD1; v_call: TRBV28; cdr3_aa: CASMESGQGPHEQYF; cdr3_nt: TGTGCCAGCATGGAGTCGGGACAGGGGCCCCACGAGCAGTACTTC
j_call: TRBJ2-1; cdr3_length: 13; clone_size: once; d_call: .; v_call: TRBV9; cdr3_aa: CASSAGISGEQFF; cdr3_nt: TGTGCCAGCAGCGCCGGGATAAGTGGTGAGCAGTTCTTC
j_call: TRBJ1-5; cdr3_length: 13; clone_size: .; d_call: .; v_call: TRBV6-5; cdr3_aa: CASQLKSNQPQHF; cdr3_nt: TGTGCCAGCCAACTCAAGAGCAATCAGCCCCAGCATTTT
j_call: TRBJ2-7; cdr3_length: 12; clone_size: .; d_call: .; v_call: TRBV4-2; cdr3_aa: CASGRTSYEQYF; cdr3_nt: TGTGCCAGCGGGAGGACCTCCTACGAGCAGTACTTC
j_call: TRBJ2-5; cdr3_length: 14; clone_size: .; d_call: .; v_call: TRBV6-2/TRBV6-3; cdr3_aa: CASSWKGLRETQYF; cdr3_nt: TGTGCCAGCAGTTGGAAAGGACTAAGAGAGACCCAGTACTTC
j_call: TRBJ1-1; cdr3_length: 14; clone_size: .; d_call: TRBD1; v_call: TRBV5-4; cdr3_aa: CASRIRDSKIEAFF; cdr3_nt: TGTGCCAGCAGAATCCGGGACAGCAAGATTGAAGCTTTCTTT
j_call: TRBJ2-3; cdr3_length: 14; clone_size: .; d_call: TRBD1; v_call: TRBV24-1; cdr3_aa: CATRRGQGTDTQYF; cdr3_nt: TGTGCCACCAGGCGAGGACAGGGCACAGATACGCAGTATTTT
j_call: TRBJ2-5; cdr3_length: 14; clone_size: .; d_call: .; v_call: TRBV5-1; cdr3_aa: CASSVVRGQETQYF; cdr3_nt: TGCGCCAGCAGCGTCGTCAGGGGACAAGAGACCCAGTACTTC
j_call: TRBJ1-5; cdr3_length: 16; clone_size: .; d_call: .; v_call: TRBV20-1; cdr3_aa: CSASGGGVTQNQPQHF; cdr3_nt: TGCAGTGCTAGTGGAGGTGGTGTCACACAAAATCAGCCCCAGCATTTT
j_call: TRBJ1-1; cdr3_length: 13; clone_size: .; d_call: .; v_call: TRBV7-6; cdr3_aa: CASSSMRGNEAFF; cdr3_nt: TGTGCCAGCAGCTCCATGAGAGGGAATGAAGCTTTCTTT
j_call: TRBJ1-1; cdr3_length: 13; clone_size: .; d_call: .; v_call: TRBV11-3; cdr3_aa: CASSQGISVEAFF; cdr3_nt: TGTGCCAGCTCCCAGGGGATAAGTGTTGAAGCTTTCTTT
j_call: TRBJ2-3; cdr3_length: 16; clone_size: .; d_call: TRBD1; v_call: TRBV18; cdr3_aa: CASSNLGTGGTDTQYF; cdr3_nt: TGTGCCAGCTCAAATCTAGGGACAGGGGGCACAGATACGCAGTATTTT
j_call: TRBJ1-1; cdr3_length: 15; clone_size: once; d_call: .; v_call: TRBV3-1/TRBV3-2; cdr3_aa: CASSQGGGPNTEAFF; cdr3_nt: TGTGCCAGCAGCCAAGGAGGAGGGCCGAACACTGAAGCTTTCTTT
j_call: TRBJ1-2; cdr3_length: 15; clone_size: .; d_call: .; v_call: TRBV10-2; cdr3_aa: CASTRTTEANYGYTF; cdr3_nt: TGCGCCAGCACCCGGACAACAGAGGCTAACTATGGCTACACCTTC
j_call: TRBJ2-1; cdr3_length: 15; clone_size: .; d_call: .; v_call: TRBV7-8; cdr3_aa: CASSLGLVKGNEQFF; cdr3_nt: TGTGCCAGCAGCTTAGGACTAGTCAAAGGGAATGAGCAGTTCTTC
j_call: TRBJ2-7; cdr3_length: 13; clone_size: .; d_call: .; v_call: TRBV28; cdr3_aa: CASSLGLPGGQYF; cdr3_nt: TGTGCCAGCAGTTTGGGACTTCCCGGAGGGCAGTACTTC
j_call: TRBJ2-1; cdr3_length: 17; clone_size: .; d_call: TRBD2; v_call: TRBV5-1; cdr3_aa: CASSLATSVAGGFGQFF; cdr3_nt: TGCGCCAGCAGCTTGGCGACTAGCGTCGCAGGCGGTTTCGGGCAGTTCTTC
j_call: TRBJ2-2; cdr3_length: 13; clone_size: .; d_call: .; v_call: TRBV12-5; cdr3_aa: CASGPDYTGELFF; cdr3_nt: TGTGCTAGTGGCCCAGACTACACCGGGGAGCTGTTTTTT
j_call: TRBJ1-1; cdr3_length: 12; clone_size: .; d_call: .; v_call: TRBV2; cdr3_aa: CASKHQNTEAFF; cdr3_nt: TGTGCCAGCAAACACCAGAACACTGAAGCTTTCTTT
j_call: TRBJ1-4; cdr3_length: 15; clone_size: .; d_call: .; v_call: TRBV5-1; cdr3_aa: CASSHQTSTNEKLFF; cdr3_nt: TGCGCCAGCAGCCACCAGACTTCAACTAATGAAAAACTGTTTTTT
j_call: TRBJ1-5; cdr3_length: 14; clone_size: .; d_call: .; v_call: TRBV6-1; cdr3_aa: CASSEVRAGQPQHF; cdr3_nt: TGTGCCAGCAGTGAAGTGAGGGCTGGTCAGCCCCAGCATTTT
j_call: TRBJ2-3; cdr3_length: 14; clone_size: .; d_call: TRBD2; v_call: TRBV19; cdr3_aa: CASTSWGGPYTQYF; cdr3_nt: TGTGCCAGTACCTCCTGGGGAGGGCCTTATACGCAGTATTTT
j_call: TRBJ1-2; cdr3_length: 14; clone_size: once; d_call: .; v_call: TRBV9; cdr3_aa: CASSVDLGGDGYTF; cdr3_nt: TGTGCCAGCAGCGTAGATCTCGGCGGAGATGGCTACACCTTC
j_call: TRBJ1-4; cdr3_length: 15; clone_size: .; d_call: .; v_call: TRBV6-5; cdr3_aa: CASSYSRDLARGLFF; cdr3_nt: TGTGCCAGCAGTTACTCCCGGGACTTGGCGCGGGGCCTGTTTTTT
j_call: TRBJ2-7; cdr3_length: 16; clone_size: .; d_call: TRBD1; v_call: TRBV14; cdr3_aa: CASSHLDRGNSYEQYF; cdr3_nt: TGTGCCAGCAGCCATCTTGACAGGGGAAACTCCTACGAGCAGTACTTC
j_call: TRBJ2-1; cdr3_length: 16; clone_size: .; d_call: .; v_call: TRBV4-2; cdr3_aa: CASSQGRGSSYNEQFF; cdr3_nt: TGTGCCAGCAGCCAGGGCCGGGGGAGCTCCTACAATGAGCAGTTCTTC
j_call: TRBJ2-3; cdr3_length: 18; clone_size: .; d_call: .; v_call: TRBV7-6; cdr3_aa: CASSLGGRSSLGKDTQYF; cdr3_nt: TGTGCCAGCAGCTTAGGGGGCCGAAGTAGCTTGGGGAAAGATACGCAGTATTTT
j_call: TRBJ2-1; cdr3_length: 17; clone_size: .; d_call: TRBD2; v_call: TRBV7-3; cdr3_aa: CASSLMGGRASYNEQFF; cdr3_nt: TGTGCCAGCAGCTTAATGGGCGGGAGGGCTTCTTACAATGAGCAGTTCTTC
j_call: TRBJ2-1; cdr3_length: 12; clone_size: .; d_call: .; v_call: TRBV30; cdr3_aa: CAWSAPGDEQFF; cdr3_nt: TGTGCCTGGAGTGCTCCGGGGGATGAGCAGTTCTTC
j_call: TRBJ1-5; cdr3_length: 14; clone_size: .; d_call: TRBD1; v_call: TRBV28; cdr3_aa: CASSSGTAYQPQHF; cdr3_nt: TGTGCCAGCAGTTCCGGGACAGCCTATCAGCCCCAGCATTTT
j_call: TRBJ2-5; cdr3_length: 15; clone_size: .; d_call: .; v_call: TRBV11-1; cdr3_aa: CASSVPRQQQETQYF; cdr3_nt: TGTGCCAGCAGCGTCCCGAGACAGCAGCAAGAGACCCAGTACTTC
j_call: TRBJ2-5; cdr3_length: 16; clone_size: few; d_call: TRBD2; v_call: TRBV5-4; cdr3_aa: CASSSTIAGLRETQYF; cdr3_nt: TGTGCCAGCAGCTCCACGATAGCGGGATTACGAGAGACCCAGTACTTC
j_call: TRBJ2-1; cdr3_length: 16; clone_size: .; d_call: .; v_call: TRBV6-5; cdr3_aa: CASSLAWREGLNEQFF; cdr3_nt: TGTGCCAGCAGTTTGGCCTGGCGGGAAGGTCTAAATGAGCAGTTCTTC
j_call: TRBJ1-5; cdr3_length: 12; clone_size: .; d_call: .; v_call: TRBV19; cdr3_aa: CASTVRGQPQHF; cdr3_nt: TGTGCCAGTACCGTGAGGGGGCAGCCCCAGCATTTT
j_call: TRBJ2-3; cdr3_length: 14; clone_size: .; d_call: TRBD2; v_call: TRBV29-1; cdr3_aa: CSATGTSGSQSQYF; cdr3_nt: TGCAGCGCCACCGGGACTAGCGGGAGTCAATCGCAGTATTTT
j_call: TRBJ2-2; cdr3_length: 16; clone_size: .; d_call: TRBD2; v_call: TRBV9; cdr3_aa: CASSVRTSGSVGELFF; cdr3_nt: TGTGCCAGCAGCGTTCGGACTAGCGGGAGCGTCGGGGAGCTGTTTTTT
j_call: TRBJ1-5; cdr3_length: 16; clone_size: .; d_call: TRBD1; v_call: TRBV6-2/TRBV6-3; cdr3_aa: CASSHPRTGNNQPQHF; cdr3_nt: TGTGCCAGCAGTCACCCCCGGACAGGGAACAATCAGCCCCAGCATTTT
j_call: TRBJ2-7; cdr3_length: 15; clone_size: .; d_call: .; v_call: TRBV28; cdr3_aa: CASSLQAGTPYEQYF; cdr3_nt: TGTGCCAGCAGTTTACAGGCGGGAACCCCCTACGAGCAGTACTTC
j_call: TRBJ2-7; cdr3_length: 12; clone_size: .; d_call: .; v_call: TRBV12-3/TRBV12-4; cdr3_aa: CASSRRLQKQYF; cdr3_nt: TGTGCCAGCAGTCGGAGATTGCAGAAGCAGTACTTC
j_call: TRBJ2-5; cdr3_length: 13; clone_size: .; d_call: .; v_call: TRBV12-3/TRBV12-4; cdr3_aa: CASSQLGVETQYF; cdr3_nt: TGTGCCAGCAGTCAACTAGGAGTAGAGACCCAGTACTTC
j_call: TRBJ2-3; cdr3_length: 15; clone_size: once; d_call: TRBD2; v_call: TRBV7-2; cdr3_aa: CASSLKAGGGDTQYF; cdr3_nt: TGTGCCAGCAGCTTAAAAGCGGGAGGGGGGGATACGCAGTATTTT
j_call: TRBJ2-5; cdr3_length: 15; clone_size: .; d_call: TRBD2; v_call: TRBV7-9; cdr3_aa: CASSFRAGGPETQYF; cdr3_nt: TGTGCCAGCAGCTTCAGGGCGGGGGGGCCAGAGACCCAGTACTTC